The rows below give T cell receptor beta chains drawn from one sample of a study of vaccination effects on CD4 cells after COVID-19. These receptors' antigens are unknown. Profiled with immunoSEQ multiplex PCR; TCRdb holds only in-frame clones, not every one. This sample has 45,000 or so clones; about three quarters occur once, and the top ten carry about 7%. Sequences were derived from CD4+ T cells from PBMCs cultured without peptide, sampled after COVID-19 vaccination. The receptors derive from a human donor who received a COVID-19 vaccine. CDR3s include the opening cysteine and the closing phenylalanine or tryptophan. The order of the fields is V gene, D gene, clone size, J gene, CDR3 protein, CDR3 DNA. A D gene is named only where the DNA matches it firmly. Size tells how often a clone was seen (once, few, many) or the class of an expanded clone, and some rows leave it out.

V: TRBV2
D: .
size: .
J: TRBJ2-5
CDR3: CASRLEETQYF
DNA: TGTGCCAGCAGGCTAGAAGAGACCCAGTACTTC

V: TRBV15
D: .
size: .
J: TRBJ1-5
CDR3: CATSLPAPANQPQHF
DNA: TGTGCCACCAGCCTACCAGCCCCGGCCAATCAGCCCCAGCATTTT

V: TRBV4-1
D: TRBD2
size: .
J: TRBJ2-3
CDR3: CASSQGGLAGGGKDTQYF
DNA: TGCGCCAGCAGCCAAGGTGGACTAGCGGGAGGAGGGAAAGATACGCAGTATTTT

V: TRBV7-8
D: TRBD1
size: .
J: TRBJ1-5
CDR3: CASGDRFGNQPQHF
DNA: TGTGCCAGCGGGGACAGGTTCGGCAATCAGCCCCAGCATTTT

V: TRBV6-2/TRBV6-3
D: TRBD2
size: few
J: TRBJ2-7
CDR3: CASSYGRLRGVAYEQYF
DNA: TGTGCCAGCAGTTACGGGAGGCTTCGGGGGGTAGCCTACGAGCAGTACTTC

V: TRBV3-1/TRBV3-2
D: TRBD1
size: .
J: TRBJ1-1
CDR3: CASSQDYGQGLFGAFF
DNA: TGTGCCAGCAGCCAAGATTACGGACAGGGGTTATTCGGAGCTTTCTTT

V: TRBV5-1
D: .
size: .
J: TRBJ1-2
CDR3: CASSLDGTAYYGYTF
DNA: TGCGCCAGCAGCTTGGACGGTACAGCTTACTATGGCTACACCTTC

V: TRBV30
D: .
size: .
J: TRBJ1-2
CDR3: CAWSPPNYGYTF
DNA: TGTGCCTGGAGTCCGCCTAACTATGGCTACACCTTC

V: TRBV2
D: .
size: .
J: TRBJ1-1
CDR3: CASSGDTLEAFF
DNA: TGTGCCAGCAGTGGGGACACCCTCGAAGCTTTCTTT

V: TRBV5-1
D: .
size: .
J: TRBJ1-1
CDR3: CASSLATGNMNTEAFF
DNA: TGCGCCAGCAGCCTGGCGACAGGAAACATGAACACTGAAGCTTTCTTT

V: TRBV11-2
D: .
size: .
J: TRBJ2-7
CDR3: CASSLDRLVIHEQYF
DNA: TGTGCCAGCAGCTTAGATCGGCTAGTGATCCACGAGCAGTACTTC

V: TRBV6-5
D: .
size: once
J: TRBJ1-1
CDR3: CASRRDTEAFF
DNA: TGTGCCAGCAGGCGGGACACTGAAGCTTTCTTT

V: TRBV2
D: .
size: .
J: TRBJ2-2
CDR3: CASSEARNRDTGELFF
DNA: TGTGCCAGCAGTGAAGCTCGGAACAGGGACACCGGGGAGCTGTTTTTT

V: TRBV27
D: .
size: .
J: TRBJ2-7
CDR3: CASSLMAQSLGYEQYF
DNA: TGTGCCAGCAGTTTAATGGCCCAGAGTCTGGGCTACGAGCAGTACTTC

V: TRBV5-1
D: TRBD2
size: .
J: TRBJ2-7
CDR3: CASSPSGTYEQYF
DNA: TGCGCCAGCAGCCCTAGCGGTACCTACGAGCAGTACTTC

V: TRBV5-6
D: TRBD1
size: .
J: TRBJ1-4
CDR3: CASSPDRQGGKLFF
DNA: TGTGCCAGCAGCCCCGACCGACAGGGAGGGAAACTGTTTTTT

V: TRBV7-7
D: .
size: few
J: TRBJ2-1
CDR3: CASSLGGAYDNEQFF
DNA: TGTGCCAGCAGCTTGGGCGGGGCCTACGACAATGAGCAGTTCTTC

V: TRBV21-1
D: .
size: .
J: TRBJ2-2
CDR3: CASSRSKPGLVVRELFF
DNA: TGTGCCAGCAGCAGGTCGAAACCGGGACTAGTAGTCAGGGAGCTGTTTTTT

V: TRBV18
D: .
size: .
J: TRBJ1-1
CDR3: CASSPIRENTEAFF
DNA: TGTGCCAGCTCACCAATCAGGGAGAACACTGAAGCTTTCTTT

V: TRBV19
D: .
size: .
J: TRBJ2-7
CDR3: CASSRRTGDYEQYF
DNA: TGTGCCAGTAGCCGGAGGACGGGGGACTACGAGCAGTACTTC

V: TRBV5-5
D: .
size: once
J: TRBJ2-7
CDR3: CASSPGHQSYEQYF
DNA: TGTGCCAGCAGTCCGGGACACCAGTCCTACGAGCAGTACTTC

V: TRBV10-1
D: .
size: few
J: TRBJ2-2
CDR3: CASRSGVKNTGELFF
DNA: TGCGCCAGCAGATCAGGGGTAAAGAACACCGGGGAGCTGTTTTTT

V: TRBV29-1
D: .
size: .
J: TRBJ2-7
CDR3: CSVVATGTAISLTYEQYF
DNA: TGCAGCGTTGTGGCGACCGGGACCGCTATTTCCCTAACCTACGAGCAGTACTTC

V: TRBV5-1
D: .
size: .
J: TRBJ1-2
CDR3: CASSPGHTNYGYTF
DNA: TGCGCCAGCAGCCCAGGACATACCAACTATGGCTACACCTTC

V: TRBV30
D: TRBD1
size: .
J: TRBJ1-5
CDR3: CAWSALQGNQPQHF
DNA: TGTGCCTGGAGTGCCCTACAGGGGAATCAGCCCCAGCATTTT

V: TRBV18
D: .
size: few
J: TRBJ2-1
CDR3: CASSPGTDNNEQFF
DNA: TGTGCCAGCTCGCCCGGGACCGATAACAATGAGCAGTTCTTC

V: TRBV10-2
D: .
size: .
J: TRBJ2-3
CDR3: CASSGGPTDTQYF
DNA: TGCGCCAGCAGTGGGGGGCCCACAGATACGCAGTATTTT

V: TRBV27
D: .
size: .
J: TRBJ1-2
CDR3: CASSLSGSDYGYTF
DNA: TGTGCCAGCAGTTTATCAGGCTCCGACTATGGCTACACCTTC

V: TRBV6-5
D: .
size: .
J: TRBJ1-1
CDR3: CASSYGAIHTEAFF
DNA: TGTGCCAGCAGTTACGGCGCCATCCACACTGAAGCTTTCTTT

V: TRBV5-1
D: TRBD2
size: .
J: TRBJ2-7
CDR3: CASSLGTSVHEQYF
DNA: TGCGCCAGCAGCTTGGGGACTAGTGTCCACGAGCAGTACTTC

V: TRBV19
D: .
size: .
J: TRBJ1-2
CDR3: CASSPPPQGNYGYTF
DNA: TGTGCCAGTAGTCCGCCCCCACAGGGTAACTATGGCTACACCTTC

V: TRBV6-5
D: .
size: .
J: TRBJ1-1
CDR3: CASSYRGKNTEAFF
DNA: TGTGCCAGCAGTTACCGGGGAAAGAACACTGAAGCTTTCTTT

V: TRBV18
D: .
size: few
J: TRBJ2-4
CDR3: CASSPIWTKNIQYF
DNA: TGTGCCAGCTCCCCTATCTGGACCAAAAACATTCAGTACTTC

V: TRBV6-4
D: .
size: .
J: TRBJ1-2
CDR3: CASSDSFKDRYGYTF
DNA: TGTGCCAGCAGTGACTCGTTTAAGGATCGCTATGGCTACACCTTC

V: TRBV19
D: .
size: few
J: TRBJ2-2
CDR3: CASSIPAWENTGELFF
DNA: TGTGCCAGTAGTATCCCAGCGTGGGAGAACACCGGGGAGCTGTTTTTT

V: TRBV27
D: TRBD1
size: few
J: TRBJ1-6
CDR3: CASGDRQHYNSPLHF
DNA: TGTGCCAGCGGGGACAGACAGCACTATAATTCACCCCTCCACTTT

V: TRBV11-3
D: .
size: .
J: TRBJ1-1
CDR3: CASSLEAGGGVARFTEAFF
DNA: TGTGCCAGCAGCTTAGAGGCCGGGGGTGGGGTGGCGAGGTTTACTGAAGCTTTCTTT

V: TRBV6-1
D: .
size: .
J: TRBJ1-1
CDR3: CASSEGDSKAFF
DNA: TGTGCCAGCAGTGAAGGGGACTCTAAAGCTTTCTTT

V: TRBV2
D: .
size: .
J: TRBJ1-6
CDR3: CASSEELGMTPLHF
DNA: TGTGCCAGCAGTGAAGAGTTAGGGATGACACCCCTCCACTTT

V: TRBV20-1
D: .
size: few
J: TRBJ1-5
CDR3: CSASSPGGRNQPQHF
DNA: TGCAGTGCTAGTAGCCCGGGGGGTCGCAATCAGCCCCAGCATTTT

V: TRBV5-1
D: .
size: .
J: TRBJ1-6
CDR3: CASRATVGNSPLHF
DNA: TGCGCCAGCCGAGCGACAGTAGGTAATTCACCCCTCCACTTT

V: TRBV6-5
D: .
size: .
J: TRBJ1-6
CDR3: CASRVGNSPLHF
DNA: TGTGCCAGCAGAGTTGGCAATTCACCCCTCCACTTT